A single sample is the source of the 17 T cell receptor beta chains below, sequenced in a study of OX40 agonist ivuxolimab in advanced cancers. Repertoires were generated with immunoSEQ multiplex PCR, while TCRdb's copy carries only in-frame clones and drops some. This table has approximately 74,000 clones, 85% appearing once. Sequences were derived from CD4+ or CD8+ T cells sorted from blood, sampled in a trial of the OX40 agonist ivuxolimab. These receptors came from an adult with an advanced solid tumor such as melanoma, head and neck, liver or kidney cancer.

The chain uses TRBV7-9 and TRBJ2-7; 7 bases line up with TRBD2. This CDR3 is 13 amino acids long. The V gene end was trimmed by 5 bases and the J gene end by 9 bases; junction bases not matched to a gene: 10. Germline V gene data show CDR1 as SEHNR and CDR2 as FQNEAQ (reference sequence). For the CDR3, the DNA is TGTGCCAGCAGCCCGAGGACTAGGTCCGCGCAGTACTTC. Translated: CASSPRTRSAQYF.

The chain combines TRBV29-1 with TRBJ2-7, with D hard to call. The CDR3 runs 11 residues. The V and J ends lost 4 bases and 7 bases respectively, with 11 bases between them. CDR1 and CDR2 from the germline V gene are SQVTM and ANQGSEA. The CDR3, as DNA: TGCAGCGTTGTCCGGGTGCAGGAGCAGTACTTC. This encodes CSVVRVQEQYF.

This sequence joins TRBV7-8 and TRBJ2-5; D is uncertain. This CDR3 has 12 amino acids. Trimming stripped 4 bases from V and 1 base from J, with 4 bases between. Germline lookup yields CDR1 SGHVS and CDR2 FQNEAQ. The CDR3 reads CASSSVQETQYF. The CDR3 DNA is TGTGCCAGCAGCTCGGTCCAAGAGACCCAGTACTTC.

This clone was detected only a few times. This sequence joins TRBV27 and TRBJ2-1, with TRBD2 matching over 9 bases. CDR1 MNHEY and CDR2 SMNVEV come from the germline V gene (reference sequence). This CDR3 is 16 amino acids long. J lost 0 bases, V lost 6 bases, and 6 bases had no gene match. The CDR3, as DNA: TGTGCCAGCAGACTCTTAGCGGGGGCCTCCTACAATGAGCAGTTCTTC. Its translation: CASRLLAGASYNEQFF.

The chain uses TRBV5-1 and TRBJ1-4; the D is unclear. Trimming left V 2 bases short and J 3 bases short, with 14 bases between. The germline gives CDR1 SGHRS, CDR2 YFSETQ. The CDR3 has 16 residues. The CDR3 protein is CASSLGRSGANEKLFF. CDR3 DNA: TGCGCCAGCAGCTTAGGTAGATCAGGAGCTAATGAAAAACTGTTTTTT.

This clone has more than one count but fewer than ten. The chain is built from TRBV30 and TRBJ1-1; no definite D call. Trimming shortened V by 5 bases and J by 2 bases, and 9 bases separated the two germline ends. The CDR3 has 12 amino acids. CDR1 and CDR2 from the germline V gene are GTSNPN and SVGIG (reference sequence). In DNA form, the CDR3 reads TGTGCCTGGGGGCAGTCAAACACTGAAGCTTTCTTT. Translation gives CAWGQSNTEAFF.

The rearrangement links TRBV7-9 to TRBJ2-3; D is unresolved. Trimming cost V 4 bases and J 8 bases, with 4 bases left between them. Germline V lookup: CDR1 SEHNR, CDR2 FQNEAQ (reference sequence). The CDR3 sequence is 10 residues long. For the CDR3, the DNA is TGTGCCAGCAGCTCCCGTACGCAGTATTTT. Translation: CASSSRTQYF.

V gene TRBV7-2 combines with J gene TRBJ2-5, with TRBD1 identical over 7 bases. The CDR3 sequence is 12 residues long. The V gene end was trimmed by 4 bases and the J gene end by 11 bases; junction bases not matched to a gene: 7. CDR1 and CDR2 (germline): SGHTA, FQGNSA. CDR3 sequence: CASSYAGTEQYF. DNA of the CDR3: TGTGCCAGCAGCTACGCCGGGACAGAGCAGTACTTC.

The chain has TRBV7-3 and TRBJ1-1, with D possibly being TRBD1 (6 bases). CDR3 size: 13 residues. Germline V gives CDR1 SGHTA, CDR2 FQGTGA. V gave up 6 bases and J gave up 1 base, with 9 bases separating them. The CDR3 sequence is CASRGAPNTEAFF. DNA for the CDR3: TGTGCCAGCAGGGGGGCGCCGAACACTGAAGCTTTCTTT.

V is TRBV5-1 and J is TRBJ2-2; 7 bases agree with TRBD2. J lost 4 bases, V lost 4 bases, and 4 bases had no gene match. CDR3 length: 14 amino acids. In germline, CDR1 is SGHRS, CDR2 YFSETQ. The CDR3 sequence: CASSRGDRTGELFF. The CDR3 nucleotides are TGCGCCAGCAGCCGGGGGGACCGCACCGGGGAGCTGTTTTTT. The variable domain in full, completed from reference TRBV5-1 and TRBJ2-2, reads KAGVTQTPRYLIKTRGQQVTLSCSPISGHRSVSWYQQTPGQGLQFLFEYFSETQRNKGNFPGRFSGRQFSNSRSEMNVSTLELGDSALYLCASSRGDRTGELFFGEGSRLTVL.

V usage is TRBV15 and J usage is TRBJ2-5, with D maybe TRBD1 (5 bases). The length of the CDR3 is 15 residues. Deletions cut 0 bases from V and 3 bases from J, with 11 bases between. Germline V gives CDR1 LNHNV, CDR2 YYDKDF (reference sequence). CDR3 sequence: CATSRDGAVEETQYF. CDR3 nucleotide sequence: TGTGCCACCAGCAGAGATGGGGCAGTTGAAGAGACCCAGTACTTC.

This CDR3 is CAWSGEGRGNQPQHF. CDR3 in DNA: TGTGCCTGGAGTGGGGAGGGACGGGGCAATCAGCCCCAGCATTTT. The gene calls are TRBV30 and TRBJ1-5, with D possibly being TRBD1 (5 bases). The CDR3 contains 15 residues. Germline V gene data show CDR1 as GTSNPN and CDR2 as SVGIG (reference sequence). The V gene lost 1 base and the J gene lost 2 bases, with 12 bases spanning the gap. Filled out from reference TRBV30 and TRBJ1-5, the complete variable domain reads SQTIHQWPATLVQPVGSPLSLECTVEGTSNPNLYWYRQAAGRGLQLLFYSVGIGQISSEVPQNLSASRPQDRQFILSSKKLLLSDSGFYLCAWSGEGRGNQPQHFGDGTRLSIL.

This chain joins TRBV23-1 and TRBJ2-7, with D perhaps matching TRBD2 (12 bases). TRBV23-1 is flagged as an ORF with uncertain function. The CDR3 runs 17 residues. Trimming cost V 6 bases and J 7 bases, with 28 bases left between them. CDR3 region: CASRKDRGLAGGLEQYF. CDR3 nucleotide sequence: TGCGCCAGCAGAAAGGACAGGGGGCTAGCGGGGGGGCTGGAGCAGTACTTC.

DNA of the CDR3: TGTGCCAGCAGCTTAGAGGGGCGTAGCTCCTACGAGCAGTACTTC. It is translated as CASSLEGRSSYEQYF. The chain recombines TRBV11-2 with TRBJ2-7, with D maybe TRBD1 (5 bases). The CDR3 covers 15 residues. The V gene's germline CDR1 is SGHAT and CDR2 FQNNGV. V was trimmed by 0 bases and J by 0 bases, leaving 9 bases between them.

This chain uses TRBV5-5 with TRBJ1-2; 7 bases match TRBD1. The CDR3 extends over 14 amino acids. Germline loops: CDR1 SGHKS, CDR2 YYEKEE (reference sequence). Germline trimming cut 4 bases from V and 3 bases from J; bases unmatched to any gene: 6. DNA of the CDR3: TGTGCCAGCAGCGCAAGACAGGGTGACTATGGCTACACCTTC. It yields the protein CASSARQGDYGYTF.

The rearrangement uses TRBV15 and TRBJ1-6; weak D call: TRBD1 (5 bases). This CDR3 has 15 residues. Germline V gene sequence: CDR1 LNHNV, CDR2 YYDKDF (reference sequence). V lost 5 bases to trimming and J lost 7 bases, with 15 bases between them. In DNA form, the CDR3 reads TGTGCCACCAGCGTAACCGGGACTGGGAATTCACCCCTCCACTTT. It yields the protein CATSVTGTGNSPLHF.

The chain carries TRBV6-5 and TRBJ1-1, with D perhaps TRBD1 (5 bases). Germline-derived CDR1 and CDR2 are MNHEY and SVGAGI. The length of the CDR3 is 15 residues. V gave up 6 bases and J gave up 5 bases, with 19 bases separating them. CDR3 in amino acids: CASRRPQGKGTEAFF. The CDR3 DNA follows: TGTGCCAGCAGACGCCCCCAGGGCAAGGGGACTGAAGCTTTCTTT.